This T cell receptor (beta chain) was identified during a study of T cell responses to AZD1222 COVID-19 vaccine. Study-level findings and limits: Spike-wide vaccine-associated CD4 TCRs dominated at 160-218 and 743-854.

Profiled with immunoSEQ multiplex PCR; TCRdb holds only in-frame clones, not every one. The repertoire includes some 150,000 clones, 92% of them detected once, and approximately 2.1% sits in the top ten. This CDR3 region has 15 residues. The ends lost 2 bases at V and 2 bases at J; junction bases unmatched: 6. CDR1 is SGHTA and CDR2 is FQGNSA in the germline V gene. To note about this clone: Its antigen is as yet unknown.

Specimen: peripheral blood, collected on day 0 of AZD1222 vaccination. J is TRBJ2-7 and V is TRBV7-2; 7 positions agree with TRBD1. The sequence was collected from an adult in good health. The CDR3 region has the DNA TGTGCCAGCAGCTTAATGGGACAGAATCCCTACGAGCAGTACTTC. As protein: CASSLMGQNPYEQYF.